This T cell receptor beta chain was observed in a study of metastatic and nonmetastatic thyroid tumors. Study background: Both malignant and benign thyroid patients supplied peripheral blood and tumor or nodule tissue samples, across which the repertoires of these patients were then compared.

No patient received treatment before thyroid surgery. This clone was counted ten times or more. Its antigen remains unknown. Authors' data handling: Clinicopathological groups supplied CDR3 differences that were used to build a distant-metastasis classifier for papillary thyroid cancer. MiXCR re-clonotyped the PCR reads for TCRdb. The V and J calls follow TCRdb's processing rather than the paper's. This table holds 30,000 to 35,000 clones, about a fifth found once. Germline V lookup: CDR1 LNHDA, CDR2 SQIVND (reference sequence). The CDR3 runs to 16 residues. With 4 bases clipped from V and 7 bases from J, the junction kept 10 bases outside the gene matches. General observations from the study: Benign nodules were reported to have significantly lower TCR beta diversity than malignant thyroid tumors, in blood and tumor.

The TCR sequence derives from a male donor with papillary thyroid cancer or a benign thyroid nodule (not recorded which). Some clones in this sample may be carry-over from other donors' samples. Sequencing was carried out using tumor tissue. The chain carries TRBV19 and TRBJ1-4; 9 bases align to TRBD1. The CDR3 reads CASSTRTGDGGEKLFF. CDR3 nucleotide sequence: TGTGCCAGTAGTACCCGGACAGGGGATGGAGGTGAAAAACTGTTTTTT.